This TCR beta chain stems from a study of identical twins. Findings of the study overall: Weaker excess twin sharing was observed in beta out-of-frame sequences.

It was template switching that added a universal primer site, and there were unique molecular identifiers on the cDNA. MiXCR was run by TCRdb on the 5' RACE reads, yielding one entry per CDR3 protein. Counted here are about 720,000 distinct CDR3 sequences, 8.6% occurring once; the ten biggest clones make up approximately 0.89%. CDR3 length: 15 amino acids. J lost 4 bases, V lost 7 bases, and 9 bases had no gene match. This clonotype was found a few times. Its antigen remains unidentified. Separately, the same data were catalogued under a study of yellow fever vaccine responses in identical twins.

The TCR sequence derives from a woman aged 18-29 years in good health. Sequencing was carried out using PBMCs. V gene TRBV12-3 or TRBV12-4 combines with J gene TRBJ2-2, with 7 bases lining up with TRBD2. The CDR3 bases are TGTGCCAGCACCAAGGGAGGGGCCCCCACCGGGGAGCTGTTTTTT. It yields the protein CASTKGGAPTGELFF.